This is a list of T cell receptor beta chains from one sample in a study of molecular identifiers for immune sequencing clone quantification. TCRdb independently ran MiXCR on the PCR reads; one entry per CDR3 protein. In the table there are under 650,000 distinct CDR3 sequences, less than 20% of which are singletons. Material: naive CD8+ T cells from blood, with Jurkat cell RNA spiked in. The receptors shown here come from a human donor in good health. Some libraries in this study had Jurkat cell RNA spiked in. Each CDR3 is given with its conserved first and last residue. Fields, in order: J gene, clone size, V gene, D gene, CDR3 protein, CDR3 DNA. D genes are given only for firm matches. Rows may omit the clone size; those that give it use once, few, many or a size class.

j_call: TRBJ2-7; clone_size: many; v_call: TRBV4-3; d_call: .; cdr3_aa: CASSQDASRVFEQYF; cdr3_nt: TGCGCCAGCAGCCAAGACGCGAGCAGGGTTTTCGAGCAGTACTTC
j_call: TRBJ2-7; clone_size: many; v_call: TRBV7-9; d_call: .; cdr3_aa: CASSLVSGPYYEQYF; cdr3_nt: TGTGCCAGCAGCTTAGTTTCGGGACCCTACTACGAGCAGTACTTC
j_call: TRBJ2-5; clone_size: .; v_call: TRBV3-1; d_call: .; cdr3_aa: CASSQVLSMEAQYF; cdr3_nt: TGTGCCAGCAGCCAAGTGCTTTCTATGGAGGCCCAGTACTTC
j_call: TRBJ2-7; clone_size: .; v_call: TRBV5-6; d_call: .; cdr3_aa: CAGSGEAGLNYGQYF; cdr3_nt: TGTGCCGGCAGCGGCGAGGCAGGATTAAACTACGGGCAGTACTTC
j_call: TRBJ2-3; clone_size: many; v_call: TRBV2; d_call: .; cdr3_aa: CASPLSVTDTQYF; cdr3_nt: TGTGCCAGCCCGCTGTCGGTCACAGATACGCAGTATTTT
j_call: TRBJ2-7; clone_size: .; v_call: TRBV4-3; d_call: .; cdr3_aa: CASSHTTGHEQYF; cdr3_nt: TGCGCCAGCAGCCACACTACTGGGCACGAGCAGTACTTC
j_call: TRBJ1-5; clone_size: many; v_call: TRBV28; d_call: .; cdr3_aa: CASSTPPDRLDQPQHF; cdr3_nt: TGTGCCAGCAGTACGCCGCCCGACAGGTTAGATCAGCCCCAGCATTTT
j_call: TRBJ1-1; clone_size: many; v_call: TRBV14; d_call: TRBD1; cdr3_aa: CASSQDRYRGTEAFF; cdr3_nt: TGTGCCAGCAGCCAAGATCGGTACAGGGGCACTGAAGCTTTCTTT
j_call: TRBJ2-7; clone_size: .; v_call: TRBV11-3; d_call: .; cdr3_aa: CASSARHGASYEQYF; cdr3_nt: TGTGCCAGCAGCGCACGACATGGGGCTTCCTACGAGCAGTACTTC
j_call: TRBJ2-7; clone_size: .; v_call: TRBV10-3; d_call: .; cdr3_aa: CAISSTGTPHEQYF; cdr3_nt: TGTGCCATCAGTTCTACCGGGACCCCGCACGAGCAGTACTTC
j_call: TRBJ2-7; clone_size: many; v_call: TRBV6-2/TRBV6-3; d_call: .; cdr3_aa: CASSYVSEQYF; cdr3_nt: TGTGCCAGCAGTTACGTGAGCGAGCAGTACTTC
j_call: TRBJ2-1; clone_size: .; v_call: TRBV6-5; d_call: .; cdr3_aa: CASSYGGEGEQFF; cdr3_nt: TGTGCCAGCAGTTACGGGGGAGAGGGGGAGCAGTTCTTC
j_call: TRBJ2-2; clone_size: many; v_call: TRBV6-5; d_call: .; cdr3_aa: CASSYSVVTNTGELFF; cdr3_nt: TGTGCCAGCAGTTACTCAGTTGTAACGAACACCGGGGAGCTGTTTTTT
j_call: TRBJ1-2; clone_size: few; v_call: TRBV28; d_call: TRBD1; cdr3_aa: CASSLQGAVFYGYTF; cdr3_nt: TGTGCCAGCAGTCTCCAGGGGGCAGTTTTCTATGGCTACACCTTC
j_call: TRBJ2-5; clone_size: many; v_call: TRBV4-2; d_call: .; cdr3_aa: CASSQEQRIGETQYF; cdr3_nt: TGTGCCAGCAGCCAAGAGCAGCGGATCGGAGAGACCCAGTACTTC
j_call: TRBJ1-5; clone_size: few; v_call: TRBV12-3/TRBV12-4; d_call: .; cdr3_aa: CASSPRTAVQPQHF; cdr3_nt: TGTGCCAGCAGCCCCCGGACGGCCGTTCAGCCCCAGCATTTT
j_call: TRBJ1-2; clone_size: many; v_call: TRBV13; d_call: .; cdr3_aa: CASSLGPIETPLYGYTF; cdr3_nt: TGTGCCAGCAGCTTAGGCCCAATCGAAACCCCCCTCTATGGCTACACCTTC
j_call: TRBJ2-5; clone_size: many; v_call: TRBV7-2; d_call: .; cdr3_aa: CASSSPPGETQYF; cdr3_nt: TGTGCCAGCAGTTCCCCGCCGGGGGAGACCCAGTACTTC
j_call: TRBJ2-3; clone_size: many; v_call: TRBV30; d_call: .; cdr3_aa: CASSPGWTDTQYF; cdr3_nt: TGTGCCTCCTCCCCCGGCTGGACAGATACGCAGTATTTT
j_call: TRBJ1-5; clone_size: few; v_call: TRBV24-1; d_call: .; cdr3_aa: CATSDYPEDNQPQHF; cdr3_nt: TGTGCCACCAGTGATTATCCAGAGGATAATCAGCCCCAGCATTTT
j_call: TRBJ1-4; clone_size: .; v_call: TRBV4-2; d_call: .; cdr3_aa: CASSPKTEGVINEKLFF; cdr3_nt: TGTGCCAGCAGCCCAAAAACAGAGGGTGTTATCAATGAAAAACTGTTTTTT
j_call: TRBJ2-2; clone_size: .; v_call: TRBV27; d_call: .; cdr3_aa: CASSLGPGRVGELFF; cdr3_nt: TGTGCCAGCAGTCTTGGTCCGGGGCGCGTCGGGGAGCTGTTTTTT
j_call: TRBJ2-2; clone_size: .; v_call: TRBV19; d_call: .; cdr3_aa: CASSIKGQSTGELFF; cdr3_nt: TGTGCCAGTAGTATAAAGGGCCAGTCCACCGGGGAGCTGTTTTTT
j_call: TRBJ1-1; clone_size: many; v_call: TRBV30; d_call: .; cdr3_aa: CAWSPMGTEAFF; cdr3_nt: TGTGCCTGGAGCCCCATGGGCACTGAAGCTTTCTTT
j_call: TRBJ2-7; clone_size: few; v_call: TRBV7-7; d_call: TRBD2; cdr3_aa: CASSPGTSGGAEQYF; cdr3_nt: TGTGCCAGCAGCCCCGGGACTAGCGGGGGGGCCGAGCAGTACTTC
j_call: TRBJ2-1; clone_size: many; v_call: TRBV11-3; d_call: TRBD2; cdr3_aa: CASSLGEGYSYNEQFF; cdr3_nt: TGTGCCAGCAGCTTAGGGGAGGGTTACTCCTACAATGAGCAGTTCTTC
j_call: TRBJ2-7; clone_size: many; v_call: TRBV6-5; d_call: .; cdr3_aa: CASSDSEMREQYF; cdr3_nt: TGTGCCAGCAGCGATTCGGAAATGAGGGAGCAGTACTTC
j_call: TRBJ2-7; clone_size: .; v_call: TRBV27; d_call: .; cdr3_aa: CASSPGQIRTEQYF; cdr3_nt: TGTGCCAGCAGTCCGGGACAAATCAGGACCGAGCAGTACTTC
j_call: TRBJ2-7; clone_size: many; v_call: TRBV27; d_call: .; cdr3_aa: CASSLSALGYEQYF; cdr3_nt: TGTGCCAGCAGTTTATCGGCCCTAGGCTACGAGCAGTACTTC
j_call: TRBJ2-1; clone_size: many; v_call: TRBV13; d_call: TRBD2; cdr3_aa: CASSIGLAAEQFF; cdr3_nt: TGTGCCAGCAGCATCGGACTAGCCGCTGAGCAGTTCTTC
j_call: TRBJ2-1; clone_size: many; v_call: TRBV11-3; d_call: .; cdr3_aa: CASSPDRGTEQFF; cdr3_nt: TGTGCCAGCAGCCCAGATAGGGGAACGGAGCAGTTCTTC
j_call: TRBJ1-1; clone_size: few; v_call: TRBV5-1; d_call: TRBD1; cdr3_aa: CASSRGTGGSMNTEAFF; cdr3_nt: TGCGCCAGCAGCCGAGGGACAGGGGGCAGTATGAACACTGAAGCTTTCTTT
j_call: TRBJ2-3; clone_size: many; v_call: TRBV4-3; d_call: .; cdr3_aa: CASSPERVLGTDTQYF; cdr3_nt: TGCGCCAGCAGCCCTGAGCGGGTTTTGGGCACAGATACGCAGTATTTT
j_call: TRBJ2-1; clone_size: many; v_call: TRBV9; d_call: .; cdr3_aa: CASSVDREQFF; cdr3_nt: TGTGCCAGCAGCGTAGACAGGGAGCAGTTCTTC
j_call: TRBJ1-5; clone_size: .; v_call: TRBV19; d_call: TRBD1; cdr3_aa: CASSVDRASNQPQHF; cdr3_nt: TGTGCCAGTAGTGTCGACAGGGCCAGCAATCAGCCCCAGCATTTT
j_call: TRBJ1-1; clone_size: many; v_call: TRBV20-1; d_call: .; cdr3_aa: CSARDPETGNTEAFF; cdr3_nt: TGCAGTGCTAGAGATCCAGAAACAGGGAACACTGAAGCTTTCTTT
j_call: TRBJ2-5; clone_size: many; v_call: TRBV7-9; d_call: TRBD1; cdr3_aa: CASSFGTGLETQYF; cdr3_nt: TGTGCCAGCAGCTTCGGGACAGGGCTAGAGACCCAGTACTTC
j_call: TRBJ2-3; clone_size: many; v_call: TRBV12-3/TRBV12-4; d_call: TRBD2; cdr3_aa: CASSLVFSGGTDTQYF; cdr3_nt: TGTGCCAGCAGTTTAGTTTTTAGCGGGGGCACAGATACGCAGTATTTT
j_call: TRBJ2-6; clone_size: many; v_call: TRBV13; d_call: .; cdr3_aa: CASSLGTGRGIGGANVLTF; cdr3_nt: TGTGCCAGCAGCTTAGGGACAGGGAGGGGTATTGGTGGGGCCAACGTCCTGACTTTC
j_call: TRBJ2-7; clone_size: many; v_call: TRBV28; d_call: TRBD2; cdr3_aa: CASSFQREVSEQYF; cdr3_nt: TGTGCCAGCAGTTTCCAGCGGGAGGTGTCCGAGCAGTACTTC
j_call: TRBJ2-7; clone_size: few; v_call: TRBV7-2; d_call: .; cdr3_aa: CASSLAGSGEQYF; cdr3_nt: TGTGCCAGCAGCTTGGCGGGATCGGGCGAGCAGTACTTC
j_call: TRBJ1-5; clone_size: many; v_call: TRBV11-2; d_call: .; cdr3_aa: CASSPSPGIVNQPQHF; cdr3_nt: TGTGCCAGCAGCCCCAGCCCGGGAATCGTAAATCAGCCCCAGCATTTT
j_call: TRBJ2-7; clone_size: many; v_call: TRBV7-9; d_call: TRBD1; cdr3_aa: CASTSPGQGKLYEQYF; cdr3_nt: TGTGCCAGCACAAGTCCGGGACAGGGAAAGCTCTACGAGCAGTACTTC
j_call: TRBJ1-5; clone_size: few; v_call: TRBV4-3; d_call: .; cdr3_aa: CASSQDPGGANQPQHF; cdr3_nt: TGCGCCAGCAGCCAAGATCCGGGAGGGGCCAATCAGCCCCAGCATTTT
j_call: TRBJ2-6; clone_size: many; v_call: TRBV30; d_call: .; cdr3_aa: CAWSGWGNWGAKAGANVLTF; cdr3_nt: TGTGCCTGGAGTGGATGGGGTAACTGGGGGGCGAAAGCTGGGGCCAACGTCCTGACTTTC
j_call: TRBJ2-7; clone_size: .; v_call: TRBV29-1; d_call: TRBD2; cdr3_aa: CSVEWGGIGGEQYF; cdr3_nt: TGCAGCGTTGAGTGGGGGGGAATCGGAGGCGAGCAGTACTTC
j_call: TRBJ2-3; clone_size: many; v_call: TRBV7-6; d_call: .; cdr3_aa: CASSLYGDTQYF; cdr3_nt: TGTGCCAGCAGCTTATACGGAGATACGCAGTATTTT
j_call: TRBJ2-1; clone_size: few; v_call: TRBV6-2/TRBV6-3; d_call: TRBD1; cdr3_aa: CASSYPGQGYNEQFF; cdr3_nt: TGTGCCAGCAGTTATCCGGGACAGGGATACAATGAGCAGTTCTTC
j_call: TRBJ2-5; clone_size: many; v_call: TRBV9; d_call: .; cdr3_aa: CASSSSGRLQETQYF; cdr3_nt: TGTGCCAGCTCTTCCTCGGGACGCTTACAAGAGACCCAGTACTTC
j_call: TRBJ2-7; clone_size: .; v_call: TRBV7-9; d_call: .; cdr3_aa: CASSSRENYEQYF; cdr3_nt: TGTGCCAGCAGCTCAAGGGAGAACTACGAGCAGTACTTC
j_call: TRBJ2-2; clone_size: .; v_call: TRBV9; d_call: TRBD2; cdr3_aa: CASSVGGGGGSTGELLF; cdr3_nt: TGTGCCAGCAGCGTAGGAGGTGGCGGGGGGTCCACCGGGGAGCTGCTTTTT
j_call: TRBJ1-1; clone_size: many; v_call: TRBV7-9; d_call: TRBD1; cdr3_aa: CASSSTGGVKNTEAFF; cdr3_nt: TGTGCCAGCAGCTCTACAGGGGGCGTCAAAAACACTGAAGCTTTCTTT
j_call: TRBJ2-5; clone_size: many; v_call: TRBV27; d_call: .; cdr3_aa: CASKLTTSPQETQYF; cdr3_nt: TGTGCCAGCAAACTCACAACTAGTCCCCAAGAGACCCAGTACTTC
j_call: TRBJ2-7; clone_size: few; v_call: TRBV19; d_call: .; cdr3_aa: CASSTRTSYEQYF; cdr3_nt: TGTGCCAGTAGTACCCGGACCAGCTACGAGCAGTACTTC
j_call: TRBJ1-5; clone_size: .; v_call: TRBV30; d_call: .; cdr3_aa: CAWGVLGQGDQPQHF; cdr3_nt: TGTGCCTGGGGTGTACTTGGTCAGGGAGATCAGCCCCAGCATTTT
j_call: TRBJ2-6; clone_size: many; v_call: TRBV29-1; d_call: .; cdr3_aa: CSAVGLESGANVLTF; cdr3_nt: TGCAGCGCCGTAGGACTGGAATCTGGGGCCAACGTCCTGACTTTC
j_call: TRBJ1-1; clone_size: many; v_call: TRBV5-1; d_call: .; cdr3_aa: CASSLGTENTEAFF; cdr3_nt: TGCGCCAGCAGCTTGGGGACAGAGAACACTGAAGCTTTCTTT
j_call: TRBJ2-3; clone_size: .; v_call: TRBV10-3; d_call: TRBD1; cdr3_aa: CAISASGTGLPDTQYF; cdr3_nt: TGTGCCATCAGTGCCTCCGGGACAGGGTTGCCAGATACGCAGTATTTT
j_call: TRBJ1-5; clone_size: many; v_call: TRBV4-1; d_call: .; cdr3_aa: CASSQGPHGHLPQHF; cdr3_nt: TGCGCCAGCAGCCAAGGACCCCACGGACACCTGCCCCAGCATTTT